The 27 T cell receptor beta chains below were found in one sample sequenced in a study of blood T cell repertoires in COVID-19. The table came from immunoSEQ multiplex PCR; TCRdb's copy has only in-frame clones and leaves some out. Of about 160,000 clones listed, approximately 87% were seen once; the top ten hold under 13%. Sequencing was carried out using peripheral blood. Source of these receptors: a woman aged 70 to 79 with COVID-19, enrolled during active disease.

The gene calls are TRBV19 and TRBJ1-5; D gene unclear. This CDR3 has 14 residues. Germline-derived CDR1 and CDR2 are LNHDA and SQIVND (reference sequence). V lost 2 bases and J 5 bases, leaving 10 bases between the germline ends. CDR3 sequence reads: CASSILDGDQPQHF. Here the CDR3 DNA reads TGTGCCAGTAGTATACTGGACGGGGATCAGCCCCAGCATTTT. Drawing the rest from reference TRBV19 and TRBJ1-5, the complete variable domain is DGGITQSPKYLFRKEGQNVTLSCEQNLNHDAMYWYRQDPGQGLRLIYYSQIVNDFQKGDIAEGYSVSREKKESFPLTVTSAQKNPTAFYLCASSILDGDQPQHFGDGTRLSIL.

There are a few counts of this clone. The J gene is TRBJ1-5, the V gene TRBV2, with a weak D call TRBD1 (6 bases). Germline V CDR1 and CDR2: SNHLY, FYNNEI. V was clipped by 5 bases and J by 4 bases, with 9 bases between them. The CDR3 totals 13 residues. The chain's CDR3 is CASSSDSNQPQHF. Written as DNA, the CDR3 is TGTGCCAGCAGTTCGGACAGTAATCAGCCCCAGCATTTT.

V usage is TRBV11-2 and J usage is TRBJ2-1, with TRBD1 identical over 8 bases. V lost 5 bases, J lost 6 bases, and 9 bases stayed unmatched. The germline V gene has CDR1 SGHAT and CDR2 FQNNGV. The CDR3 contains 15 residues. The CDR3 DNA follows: TGTGCCAGCAGCCCAAGACAGGGGAGCGGCAATGAGCAGTTCTTC. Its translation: CASSPRQGSGNEQFF. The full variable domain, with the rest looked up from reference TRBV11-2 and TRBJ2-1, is EAGVAQSPRYKIIEKRQSVAFWCNPISGHATLYWYQQILGQGPKLLIQFQNNGVVDDSQLPKDRFSAERLKGVDSTLKIQPAKLEDSAVYLCASSPRQGSGNEQFFGPGTRLTVL.

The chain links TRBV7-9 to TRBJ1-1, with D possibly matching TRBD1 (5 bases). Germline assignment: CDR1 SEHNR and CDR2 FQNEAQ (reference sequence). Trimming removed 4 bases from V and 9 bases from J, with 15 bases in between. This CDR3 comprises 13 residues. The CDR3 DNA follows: TGTGCCAGCAGCTCGGGGGGGAATATTAAAGCTTTCTTT. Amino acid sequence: CASSSGGNIKAFF.

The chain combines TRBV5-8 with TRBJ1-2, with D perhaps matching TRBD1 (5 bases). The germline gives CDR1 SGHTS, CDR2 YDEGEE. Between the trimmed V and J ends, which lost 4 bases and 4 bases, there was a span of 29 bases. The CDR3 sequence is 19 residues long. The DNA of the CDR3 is TGTGCCAGCAGCCATGTCTCGACGGGGGGTCGAGGAGGTAGCTATGGCTACACCTTC. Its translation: CASSHVSTGGRGGSYGYTF.

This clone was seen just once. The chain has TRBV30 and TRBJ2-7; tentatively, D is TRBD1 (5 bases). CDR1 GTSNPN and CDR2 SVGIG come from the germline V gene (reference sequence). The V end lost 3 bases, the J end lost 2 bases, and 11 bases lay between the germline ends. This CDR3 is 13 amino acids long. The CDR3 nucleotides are TGTGCCTGGAGAGAGAGGACACCCTACGAGCAGTACTTC. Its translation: CAWRERTPYEQYF.

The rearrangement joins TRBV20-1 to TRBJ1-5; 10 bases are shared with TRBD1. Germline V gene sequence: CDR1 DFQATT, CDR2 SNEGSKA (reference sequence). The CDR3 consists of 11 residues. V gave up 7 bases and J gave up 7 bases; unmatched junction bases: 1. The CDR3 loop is CSVGQGQPQHF. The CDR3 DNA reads TGCAGTGTGGGACAGGGGCAGCCCCAGCATTTT.

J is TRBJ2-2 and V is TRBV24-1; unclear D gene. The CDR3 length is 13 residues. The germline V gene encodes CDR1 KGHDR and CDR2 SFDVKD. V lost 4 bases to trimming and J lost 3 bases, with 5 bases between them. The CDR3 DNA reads TGTGCCACCAGTGACACACACACCGGGGAGCTGTTTTTT. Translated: CATSDTHTGELFF.

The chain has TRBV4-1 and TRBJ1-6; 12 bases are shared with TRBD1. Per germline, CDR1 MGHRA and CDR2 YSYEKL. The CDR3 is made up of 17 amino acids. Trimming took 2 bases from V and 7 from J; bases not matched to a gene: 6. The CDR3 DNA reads TGCGCCAGCAGCCAAACCCGGGACAGGGGGCGGAATTCACCCCTCCACTTT. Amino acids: CASSQTRDRGRNSPLHF.

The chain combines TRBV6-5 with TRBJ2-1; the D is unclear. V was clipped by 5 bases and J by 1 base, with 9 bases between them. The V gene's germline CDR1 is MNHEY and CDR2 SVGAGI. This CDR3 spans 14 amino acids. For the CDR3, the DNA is TGTGCCAGCAGTACTTGGGCTTCCTACAATGAGCAGTTCTTC. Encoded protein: CASSTWASYNEQFF.

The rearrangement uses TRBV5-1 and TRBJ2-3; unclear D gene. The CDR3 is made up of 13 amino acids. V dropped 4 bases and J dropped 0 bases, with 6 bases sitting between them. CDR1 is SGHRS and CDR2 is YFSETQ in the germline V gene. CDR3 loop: CASSGTSTDTQYF. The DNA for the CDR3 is TGCGCCAGCAGCGGTACAAGCACAGATACGCAGTATTTT.

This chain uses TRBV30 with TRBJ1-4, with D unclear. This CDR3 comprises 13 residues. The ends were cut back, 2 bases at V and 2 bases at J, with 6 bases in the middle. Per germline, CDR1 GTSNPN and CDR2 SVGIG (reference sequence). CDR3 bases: TGTGCCTGGAGTACGGGTACTAATGAAAAACTGTTTTTT. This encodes CAWSTGTNEKLFF. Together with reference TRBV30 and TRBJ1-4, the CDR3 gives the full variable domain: SQTIHQWPATLVQPVGSPLSLECTVEGTSNPNLYWYRQAAGRGLQLLFYSVGIGQISSEVPQNLSASRPQDRQFILSSKKLLLSDSGFYLCAWSTGTNEKLFFGSGTQLSVL.

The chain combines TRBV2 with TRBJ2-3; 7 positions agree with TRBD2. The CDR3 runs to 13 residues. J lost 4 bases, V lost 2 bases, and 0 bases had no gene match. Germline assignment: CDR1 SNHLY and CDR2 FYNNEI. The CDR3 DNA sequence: TGTGCCAGCAGTGAACTAGCGGCAGATACGCAGTATTTT. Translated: CASSELAADTQYF.

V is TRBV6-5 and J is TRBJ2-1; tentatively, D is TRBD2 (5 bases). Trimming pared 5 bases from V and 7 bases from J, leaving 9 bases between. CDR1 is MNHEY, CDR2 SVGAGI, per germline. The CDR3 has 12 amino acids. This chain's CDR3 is CASSRTGNEQFF. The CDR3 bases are TGTGCCAGCAGTAGGACTGGAAATGAGCAGTTCTTC.

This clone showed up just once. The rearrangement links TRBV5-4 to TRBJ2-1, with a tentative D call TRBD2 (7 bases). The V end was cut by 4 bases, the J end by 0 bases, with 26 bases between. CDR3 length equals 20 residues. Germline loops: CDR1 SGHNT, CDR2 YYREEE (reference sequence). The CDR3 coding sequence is TGTGCCAGCAGCGGCGGGTCGGGGGGCCCTAGTAGGAGCTCCTACAATGAGCAGTTCTTC. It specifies CASSGGSGGPSRSSYNEQFF.

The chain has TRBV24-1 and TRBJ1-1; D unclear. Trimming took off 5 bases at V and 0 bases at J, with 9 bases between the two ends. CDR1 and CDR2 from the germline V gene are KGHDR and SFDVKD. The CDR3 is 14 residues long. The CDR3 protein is CATSASSVNTEAFF. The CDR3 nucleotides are TGTGCCACCAGTGCATCGTCAGTGAACACTGAAGCTTTCTTT.

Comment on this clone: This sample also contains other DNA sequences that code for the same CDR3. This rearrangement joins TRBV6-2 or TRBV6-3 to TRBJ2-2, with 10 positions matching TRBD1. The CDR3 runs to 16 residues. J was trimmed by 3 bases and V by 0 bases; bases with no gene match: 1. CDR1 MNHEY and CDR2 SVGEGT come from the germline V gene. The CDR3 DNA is TGTGCCAGCAGTTACTCTGGGACAGGGGACACCGGGGAGCTGTTTTTT. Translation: CASSYSGTGDTGELFF.

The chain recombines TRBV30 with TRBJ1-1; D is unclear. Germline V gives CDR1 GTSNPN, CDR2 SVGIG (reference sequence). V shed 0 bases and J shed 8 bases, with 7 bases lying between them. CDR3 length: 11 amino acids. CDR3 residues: CAWSVSKEAFF. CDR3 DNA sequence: TGTGCCTGGAGTGTTTCAAAAGAAGCTTTCTTT.

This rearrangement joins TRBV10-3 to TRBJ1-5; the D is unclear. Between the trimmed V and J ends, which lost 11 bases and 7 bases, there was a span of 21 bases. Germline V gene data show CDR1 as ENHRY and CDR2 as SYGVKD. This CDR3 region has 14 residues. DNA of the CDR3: TGTGCCTCCGCCGAGCCAGTTCGGGGACAGCCCCAGCATTTT. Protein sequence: CASAEPVRGQPQHF.

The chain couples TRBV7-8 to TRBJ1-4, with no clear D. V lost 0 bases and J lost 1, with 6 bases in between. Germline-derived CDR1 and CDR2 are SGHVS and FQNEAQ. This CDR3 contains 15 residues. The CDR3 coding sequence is TGTGCCAGCAGCTTAGCCGTATTAACTAATGAAAAACTGTTTTTT. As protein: CASSLAVLTNEKLFF. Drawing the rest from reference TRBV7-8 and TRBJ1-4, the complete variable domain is GAGVSQSPRYKVAKRGQDVALRCDPISGHVSLFWYQQALGQGPEFLTYFQNEAQLDKSGLPSDRFFAERPEGSVSTLKIQRTQQEDSAVYLCASSLAVLTNEKLFFGSGTQLSVL.

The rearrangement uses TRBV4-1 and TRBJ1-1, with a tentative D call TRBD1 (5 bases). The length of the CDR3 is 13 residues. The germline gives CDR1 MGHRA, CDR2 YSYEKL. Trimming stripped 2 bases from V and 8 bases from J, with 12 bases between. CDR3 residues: CASSQQTETEAFF. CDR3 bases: TGCGCCAGCAGCCAACAGACAGAAACCGAAGCTTTCTTT.

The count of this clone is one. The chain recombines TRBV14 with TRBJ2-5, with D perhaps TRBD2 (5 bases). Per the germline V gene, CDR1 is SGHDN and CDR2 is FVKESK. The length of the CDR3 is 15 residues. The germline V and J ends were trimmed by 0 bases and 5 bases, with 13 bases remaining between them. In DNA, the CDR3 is TGTGCCAGCAGCCAAGATGGACCGAGGGCGGAGACCCAGTACTTC. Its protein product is CASSQDGPRAETQYF. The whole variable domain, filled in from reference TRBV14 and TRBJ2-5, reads EAGVTQFPSHSVIEKGQTVTLRCDPISGHDNLYWYRRVMGKEIKFLLHFVKESKQDESGMPNNRFLAERTGGTYSTLKVQPAELEDSGVYFCASSQDGPRAETQYFGPGTRLLVL.

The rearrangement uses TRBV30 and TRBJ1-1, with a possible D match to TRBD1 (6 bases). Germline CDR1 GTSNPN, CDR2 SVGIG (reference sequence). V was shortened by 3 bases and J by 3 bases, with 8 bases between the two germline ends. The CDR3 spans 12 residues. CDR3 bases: TGTGCCTGGAGCAGGGGCCACACTGAAGCTTTCTTT. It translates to CAWSRGHTEAFF.

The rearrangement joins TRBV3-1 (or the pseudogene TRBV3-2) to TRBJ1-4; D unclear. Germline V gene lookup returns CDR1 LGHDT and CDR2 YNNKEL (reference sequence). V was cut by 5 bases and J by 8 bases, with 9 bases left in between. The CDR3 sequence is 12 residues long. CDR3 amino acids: CASSFTVEKLFF. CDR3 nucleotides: TGTGCCAGCAGCTTTACAGTAGAAAAACTGTTTTTT.

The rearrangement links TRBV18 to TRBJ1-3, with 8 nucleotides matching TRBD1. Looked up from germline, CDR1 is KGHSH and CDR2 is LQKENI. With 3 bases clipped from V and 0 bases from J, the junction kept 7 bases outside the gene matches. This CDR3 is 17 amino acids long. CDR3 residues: CASSPNRQGSSGNTIYF. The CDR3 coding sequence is TGTGCCAGCTCACCCAATCGACAGGGGAGCTCTGGAAACACCATATATTTT.

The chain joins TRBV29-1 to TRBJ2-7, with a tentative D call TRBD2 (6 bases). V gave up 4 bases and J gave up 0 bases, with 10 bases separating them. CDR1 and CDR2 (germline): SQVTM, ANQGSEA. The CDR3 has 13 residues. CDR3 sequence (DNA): TGCAGCGTTGGTGCGGGGAGCTCCTACGAGCAGTACTTC. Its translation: CSVGAGSSYEQYF.

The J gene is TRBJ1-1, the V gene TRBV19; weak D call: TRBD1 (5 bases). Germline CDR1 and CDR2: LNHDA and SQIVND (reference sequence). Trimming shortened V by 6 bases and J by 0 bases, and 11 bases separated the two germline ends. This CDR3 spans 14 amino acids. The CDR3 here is CASRQGFMNTEAFF. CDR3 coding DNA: TGTGCCAGTAGGCAGGGTTTCATGAACACTGAAGCTTTCTTT.